This record concerns one T cell receptor (beta chain) sequence. It lacks a known antigen. Nothing much larger sits one base from this clone, and base qualities are not available. These data come from a study of a mutant IDH1 vaccine in newly diagnosed glioma (dated by TCRdb to the early 2020s). Describing the broader study: Patients were given eight vaccinations, in weeks 1, 3, 5, 7, 11, 15, 19 and 23, which matched visits V03 through V10. Vaccination was initiated 4-6 weeks after radiotherapy alone, or concurrently with temozolomide cycles in the chemotherapy-containing groups. Before enrollment, most patients had been given radiochemotherapy with temozolomide as standard therapy, while the rest had received either radiotherapy alone or temozolomide alone. Peripheral blood samples were drawn at six visits, namely V03 (baseline), V05, V07, V10, V12 and V13. The roughly 32 treated patients were approximately 62% male and around 40% female, with a mean age of around 40 years. Longitudinal TCRB deep sequencing was performed for about two dozen treated patients wherever samples were available for exploratory analyses.

Library generation was performed with the immunoSEQ multiplex PCR assay. The hsTCRB Kit was used according to the manufacturer's protocol to amplify rearranged TCR beta chain sequences. Sequencing of TCRB libraries was carried out on an Illumina MiSeq. As for the authors' bioinformatics: Demultiplexing, trimming and gene mapping were performed with the kit vendor's proprietary platform. The source is immuneACCESS, and TCRdb retained only in-frame sequences with V and J called. Part of the clones is not carried over; for the studies checked, unresolved V genes explain less than half of this, and the remainder is unexplained. D and trimming were read from the DNA, whereas the V and J calls and clone size are those reported in that table. Across this sample there are 30,000 to 40,000 clones, with around 83% seen only once. The leading ten clones occupy roughly 24% of the sample. In the germline V gene (reference sequence), CDR1 corresponds to SGHNT and CDR2 to YYREEE. Its CDR3 holds 16 amino acids, cysteine through phenylalanine. Only the CDR3 portion is preserved as DNA: 48 bases, with reading frame beginning at the first base. V is shortened by 1 base, J by 0 bases, and the region joining them spans 11 bases.

This specimen's time point label, per the study, means: week 5, during vaccination. A 20-mer mutant IDH1 peptide at 300 micrograms in Montanide made up each vaccine dose, which was injected subcutaneously together with topical imiquimod. All donors had newly diagnosed IDH1-mutant astrocytomas of WHO grade 3 or 4 that showed loss of nuclear ATRX. The samples were drawn from NOA16, a multicentre, single-arm, open-label phase I trial in Germany that tested a mutant IDH1 peptide vaccine in humans for the first time. Genomic DNA for TCRB sequencing was isolated from EDTA blood with the DNeasy Blood and Tissue Kit. General conclusions and limits of the study: Immune responses induced by the vaccine were seen in around 93% of patients across multiple MHC alleles. PBMC samples for TCRB deep sequencing were selected based on availability. According to the authors, sample limitations meant that analyses of patient blood samples could not be reproduced. No apparent relationship was observed between pseudoprogression and alterations in the top peripheral T cell clonotypes detected by TCRB sequencing.

The origin of this receptor is a man aged 25-40 years with glioma. Sequenced here: PBMCs, sampled from a glioma patient whose treatment included an IDH1 peptide vaccine. This sequence uses TRBV5-4 and TRBJ1-3; the D gene identity is not certain. The DNA sequence follows: TGTGCCAGCAGCTTGAGGGTCGGTAACTCTGGAAACACCATATATTTT. It specifies CASSLRVGNSGNTIYF.